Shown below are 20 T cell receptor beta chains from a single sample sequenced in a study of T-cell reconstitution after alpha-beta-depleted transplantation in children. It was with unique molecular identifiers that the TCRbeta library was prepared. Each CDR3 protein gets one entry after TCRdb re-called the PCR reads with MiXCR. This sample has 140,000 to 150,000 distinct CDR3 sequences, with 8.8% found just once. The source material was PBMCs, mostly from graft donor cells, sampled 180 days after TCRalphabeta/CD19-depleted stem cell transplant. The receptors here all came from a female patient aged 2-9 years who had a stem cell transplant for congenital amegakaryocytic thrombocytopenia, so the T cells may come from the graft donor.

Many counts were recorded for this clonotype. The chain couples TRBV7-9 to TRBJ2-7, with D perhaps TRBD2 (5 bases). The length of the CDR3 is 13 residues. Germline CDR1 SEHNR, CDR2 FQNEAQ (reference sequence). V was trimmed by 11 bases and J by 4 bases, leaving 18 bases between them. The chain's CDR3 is CASSLGIAYEQYF. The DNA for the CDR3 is TGTGCCTCATCCTTGGGCATAGCGTACGAGCAGTACTTC.

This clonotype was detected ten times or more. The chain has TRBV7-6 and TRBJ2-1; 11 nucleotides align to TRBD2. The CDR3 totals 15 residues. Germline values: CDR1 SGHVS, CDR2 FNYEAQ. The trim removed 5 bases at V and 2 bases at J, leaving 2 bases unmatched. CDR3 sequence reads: CASSTGLAAYNEQFF. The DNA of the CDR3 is TGTGCCAGCAGCACGGGACTAGCGGCCTACAATGAGCAGTTCTTC.

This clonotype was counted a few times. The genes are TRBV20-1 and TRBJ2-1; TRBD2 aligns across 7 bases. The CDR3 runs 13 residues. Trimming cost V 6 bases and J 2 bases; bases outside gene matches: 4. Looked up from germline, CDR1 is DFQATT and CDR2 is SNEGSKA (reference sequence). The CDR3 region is CSATSGAYNEQFF. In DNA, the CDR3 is TGCAGTGCCACGAGCGGGGCCTACAATGAGCAGTTCTTC.

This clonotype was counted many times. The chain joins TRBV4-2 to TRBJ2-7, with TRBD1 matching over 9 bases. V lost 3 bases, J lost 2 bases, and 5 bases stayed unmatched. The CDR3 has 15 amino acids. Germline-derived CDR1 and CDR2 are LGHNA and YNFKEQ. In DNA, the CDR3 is TGTGCCAGCAGCCATCCCGGGACAGGGACCTACGAGCAGTACTTC. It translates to CASSHPGTGTYEQYF.

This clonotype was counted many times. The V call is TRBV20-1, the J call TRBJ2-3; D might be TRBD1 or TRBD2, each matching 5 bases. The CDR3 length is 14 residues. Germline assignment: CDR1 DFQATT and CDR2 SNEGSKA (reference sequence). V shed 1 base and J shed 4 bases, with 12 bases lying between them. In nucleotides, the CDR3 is TGCAGTGCTAGAGGGTTTGGGGACGCAGATACGCAGTATTTT. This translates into CSARGFGDADTQYF.

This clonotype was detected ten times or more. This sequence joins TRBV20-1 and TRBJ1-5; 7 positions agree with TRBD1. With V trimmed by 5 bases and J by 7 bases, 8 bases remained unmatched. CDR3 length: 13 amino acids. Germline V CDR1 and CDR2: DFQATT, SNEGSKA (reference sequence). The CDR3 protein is CSAVVGRGQPQHF. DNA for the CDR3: TGCAGTGCTGTGGTTGGCAGGGGGCAGCCCCAGCATTTT.

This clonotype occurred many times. The CDR3: CASSPHSRDTQYF. In DNA, the CDR3 is TGTGCCAGCAGCCCCCATTCCAGAGATACGCAGTATTTT. The chain uses TRBV5-4 and TRBJ2-3, with unresolved D. V lost 4 bases, J lost 5 bases, and 11 bases lay in between. Germline values: CDR1 SGHNT, CDR2 YYREEE (reference sequence). This CDR3 has 13 residues.

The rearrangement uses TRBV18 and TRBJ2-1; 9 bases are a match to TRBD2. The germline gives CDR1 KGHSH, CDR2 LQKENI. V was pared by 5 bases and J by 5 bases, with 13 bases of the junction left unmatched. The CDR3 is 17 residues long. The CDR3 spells CASSSSLPSGIHNEQFF. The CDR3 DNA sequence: TGTGCCAGCTCATCGTCCCTCCCTAGCGGGATCCACAATGAGCAGTTCTTC.

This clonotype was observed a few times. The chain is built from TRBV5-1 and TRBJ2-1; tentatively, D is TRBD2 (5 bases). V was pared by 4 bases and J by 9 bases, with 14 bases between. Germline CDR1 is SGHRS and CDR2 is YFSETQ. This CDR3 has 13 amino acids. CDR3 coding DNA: TGCGCCAGCAGCGTACGGACCGCGGGTGAGCAGTTCTTC. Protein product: CASSVRTAGEQFF.

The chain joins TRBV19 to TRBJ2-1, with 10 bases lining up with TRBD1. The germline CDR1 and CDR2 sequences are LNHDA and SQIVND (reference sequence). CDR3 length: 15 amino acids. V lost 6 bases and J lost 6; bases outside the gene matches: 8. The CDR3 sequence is CASRFGDRGGNEQFF. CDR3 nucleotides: TGTGCCAGTAGGTTCGGGGACAGGGGAGGCAATGAGCAGTTCTTC. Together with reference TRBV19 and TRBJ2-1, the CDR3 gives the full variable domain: DGGITQSPKYLFRKEGQNVTLSCEQNLNHDAMYWYRQDPGQGLRLIYYSQIVNDFQKGDIAEGYSVSREKKESFPLTVTSAQKNPTAFYLCASRFGDRGGNEQFFGPGTRLTVL.

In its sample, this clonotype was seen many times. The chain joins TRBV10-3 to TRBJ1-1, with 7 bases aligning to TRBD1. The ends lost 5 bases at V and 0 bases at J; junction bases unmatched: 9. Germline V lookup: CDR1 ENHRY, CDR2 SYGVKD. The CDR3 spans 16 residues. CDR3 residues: CAISRTQGPLNTEAFF. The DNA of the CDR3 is TGTGCCATCAGTAGAACACAGGGGCCTCTGAACACTGAAGCTTTCTTT.

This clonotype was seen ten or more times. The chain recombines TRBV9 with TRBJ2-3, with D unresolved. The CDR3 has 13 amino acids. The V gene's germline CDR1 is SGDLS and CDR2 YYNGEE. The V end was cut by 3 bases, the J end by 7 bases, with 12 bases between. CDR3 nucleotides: TGTGCCAGCAGCGCCATCCTAGGACATACGCAGTATTTT. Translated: CASSAILGHTQYF. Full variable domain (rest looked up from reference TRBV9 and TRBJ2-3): DSGVTQTPKHLITATGQRVTLRCSPRSGDLSVYWYQQSLDQGLQFLIQYYNGEERAKGNILERFSAQQFPDLHSELNLSSLELGDSALYFCASSAILGHTQYFGPGTRLTVL.

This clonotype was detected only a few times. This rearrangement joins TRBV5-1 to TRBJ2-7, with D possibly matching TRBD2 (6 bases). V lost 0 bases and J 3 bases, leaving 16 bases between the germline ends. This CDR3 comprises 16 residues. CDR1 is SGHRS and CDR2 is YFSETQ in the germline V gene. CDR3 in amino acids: CASSLGGGGTDYEQYF. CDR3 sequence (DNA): TGCGCCAGCAGCTTGGGGGGTGGAGGGACCGACTACGAGCAGTACTTC.

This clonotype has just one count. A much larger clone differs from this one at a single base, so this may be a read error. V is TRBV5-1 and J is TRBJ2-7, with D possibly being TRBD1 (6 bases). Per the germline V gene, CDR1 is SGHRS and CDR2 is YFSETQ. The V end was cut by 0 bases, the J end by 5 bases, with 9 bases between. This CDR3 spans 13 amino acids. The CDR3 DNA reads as TGCGCCAGCAGCTTGGACAGGGCCAACGAGCAGTACTTC. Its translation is CASSLDRANEQYF.

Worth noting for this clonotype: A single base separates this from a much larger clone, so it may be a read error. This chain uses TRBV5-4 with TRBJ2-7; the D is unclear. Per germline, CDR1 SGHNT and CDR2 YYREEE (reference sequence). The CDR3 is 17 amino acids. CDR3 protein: CASGLAVLAVDSYEQYF. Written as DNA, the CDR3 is TGTGCCAGCGGCTTGGCTGTTTTGGCCGTAGATTCCTACGAGCAGTACTTC.

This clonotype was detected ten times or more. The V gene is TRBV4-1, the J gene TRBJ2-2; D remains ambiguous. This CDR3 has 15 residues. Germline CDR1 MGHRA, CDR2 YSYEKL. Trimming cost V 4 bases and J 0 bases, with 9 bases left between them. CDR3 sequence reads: CASSPRPANTGELFF. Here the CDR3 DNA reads TGCGCCAGCAGCCCCCGCCCCGCGAACACCGGGGAGCTGTTTTTT.

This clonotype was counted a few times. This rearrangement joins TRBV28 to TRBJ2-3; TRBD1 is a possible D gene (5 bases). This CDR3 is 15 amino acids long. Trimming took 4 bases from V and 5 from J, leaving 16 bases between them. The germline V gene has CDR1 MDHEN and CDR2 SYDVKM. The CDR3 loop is CASSSIGESVDTQYF. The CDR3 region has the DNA TGTGCCAGCAGTTCAATAGGGGAATCGGTAGATACGCAGTATTTT.

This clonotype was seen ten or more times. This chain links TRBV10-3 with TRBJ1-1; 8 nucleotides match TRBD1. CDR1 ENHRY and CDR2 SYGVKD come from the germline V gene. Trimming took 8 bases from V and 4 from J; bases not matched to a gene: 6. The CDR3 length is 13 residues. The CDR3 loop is CAIATTGGTEAFF. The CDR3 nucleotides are TGTGCCATCGCAACAACAGGGGGCACTGAAGCTTTCTTT.

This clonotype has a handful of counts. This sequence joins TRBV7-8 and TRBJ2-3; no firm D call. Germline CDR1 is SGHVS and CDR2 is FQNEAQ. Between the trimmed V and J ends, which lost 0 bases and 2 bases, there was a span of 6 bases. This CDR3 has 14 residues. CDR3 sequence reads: CASSLASDTDTQYF. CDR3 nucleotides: TGTGCCAGCAGCTTAGCCTCTGACACAGATACGCAGTATTTT.

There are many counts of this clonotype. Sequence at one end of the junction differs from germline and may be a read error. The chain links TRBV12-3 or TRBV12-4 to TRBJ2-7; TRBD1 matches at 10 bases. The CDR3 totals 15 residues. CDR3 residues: CASSPGPGQGIYGDF. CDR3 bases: TGTGCCAGCAGCCCCGGGCCGGGACAGGGGATTTACGGGGACTTC.